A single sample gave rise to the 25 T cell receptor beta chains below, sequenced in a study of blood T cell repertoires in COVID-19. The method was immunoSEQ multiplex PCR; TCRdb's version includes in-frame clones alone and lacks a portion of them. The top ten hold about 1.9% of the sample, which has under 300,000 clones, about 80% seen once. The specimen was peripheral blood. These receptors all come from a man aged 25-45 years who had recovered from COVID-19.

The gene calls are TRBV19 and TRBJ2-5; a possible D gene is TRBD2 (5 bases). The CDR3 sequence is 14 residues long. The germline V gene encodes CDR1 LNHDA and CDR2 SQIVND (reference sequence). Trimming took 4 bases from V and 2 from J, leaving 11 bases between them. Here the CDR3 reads CASSKELGQETQYF. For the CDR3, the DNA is TGTGCCAGTAGTAAAGAACTAGGACAAGAGACCCAGTACTTC.

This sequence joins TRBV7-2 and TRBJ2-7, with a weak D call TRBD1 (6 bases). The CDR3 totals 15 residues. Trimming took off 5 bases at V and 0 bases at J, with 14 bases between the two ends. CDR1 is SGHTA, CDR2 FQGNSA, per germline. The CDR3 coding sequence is TGTGCCAGCAGCACAGGCCCAGGGGTCTCCTACGAGCAGTACTTC. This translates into CASSTGPGVSYEQYF.

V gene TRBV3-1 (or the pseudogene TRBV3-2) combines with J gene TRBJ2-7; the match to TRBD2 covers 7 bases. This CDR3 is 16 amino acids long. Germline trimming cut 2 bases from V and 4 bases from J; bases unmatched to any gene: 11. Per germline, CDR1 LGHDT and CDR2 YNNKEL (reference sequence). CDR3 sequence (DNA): TGTGCCAGCAGCCAACGGCGGACCGGGGAGGGATACGAGCAGTACTTC. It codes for CASSQRRTGEGYEQYF.

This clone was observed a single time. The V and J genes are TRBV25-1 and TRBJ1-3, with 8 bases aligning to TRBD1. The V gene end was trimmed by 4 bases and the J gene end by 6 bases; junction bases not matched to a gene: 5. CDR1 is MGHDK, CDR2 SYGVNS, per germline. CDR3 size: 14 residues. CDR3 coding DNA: TGTGCCAGCAGTGGAAGACAGGGGCTAAACACCATATATTTT. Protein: CASSGRQGLNTIYF.

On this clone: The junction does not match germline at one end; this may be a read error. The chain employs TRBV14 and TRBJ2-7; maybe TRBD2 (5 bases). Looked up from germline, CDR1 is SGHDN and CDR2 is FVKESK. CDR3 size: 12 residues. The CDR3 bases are TGTGCCAGCAGCGTCCAGCGAGGGTCCCTATTATTC. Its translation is CASSVQRGSLLF.

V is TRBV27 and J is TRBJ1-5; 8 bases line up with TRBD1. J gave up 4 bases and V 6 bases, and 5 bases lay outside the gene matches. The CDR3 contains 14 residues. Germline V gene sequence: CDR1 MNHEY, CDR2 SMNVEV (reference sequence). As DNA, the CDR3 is TGTGCCAGCAGGCGGACAGGGCCGAATCAGCCCCAGCATTTT. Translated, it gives CASRRTGPNQPQHF.

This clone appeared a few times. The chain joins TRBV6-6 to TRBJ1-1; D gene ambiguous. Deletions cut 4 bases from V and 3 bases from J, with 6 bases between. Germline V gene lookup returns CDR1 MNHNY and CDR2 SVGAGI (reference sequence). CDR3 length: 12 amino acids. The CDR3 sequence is CASSSVDTEAFF. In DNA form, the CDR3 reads TGTGCCAGCAGTTCGGTGGACACTGAAGCTTTCTTT.

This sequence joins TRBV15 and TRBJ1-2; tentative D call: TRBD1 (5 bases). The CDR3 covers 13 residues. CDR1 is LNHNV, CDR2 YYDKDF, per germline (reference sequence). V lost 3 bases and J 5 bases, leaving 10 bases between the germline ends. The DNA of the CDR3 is TGTGCCACCAGCAGCCAGGGCTCTTATGGCTACACCTTC. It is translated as CATSSQGSYGYTF.

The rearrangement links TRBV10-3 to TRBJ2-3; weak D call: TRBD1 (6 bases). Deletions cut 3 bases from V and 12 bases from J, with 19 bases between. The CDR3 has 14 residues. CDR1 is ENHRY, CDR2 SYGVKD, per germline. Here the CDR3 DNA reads TGTGCCATCAGTGAAGTTCCTTTGACAGGAGCTCAGTATTTT. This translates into CAISEVPLTGAQYF.

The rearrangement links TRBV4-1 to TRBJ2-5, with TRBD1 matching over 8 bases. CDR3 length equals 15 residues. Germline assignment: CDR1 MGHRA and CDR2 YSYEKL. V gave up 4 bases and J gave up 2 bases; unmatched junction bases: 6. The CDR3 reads CASSPTWTGQETQYF. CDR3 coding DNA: TGCGCCAGCAGCCCAACCTGGACAGGGCAAGAGACCCAGTACTTC.

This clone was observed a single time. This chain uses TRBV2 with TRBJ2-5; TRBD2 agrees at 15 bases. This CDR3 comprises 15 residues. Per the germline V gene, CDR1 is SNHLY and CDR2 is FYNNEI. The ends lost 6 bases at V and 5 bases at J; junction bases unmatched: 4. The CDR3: CASSTGTSGGETQYF. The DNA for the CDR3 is TGTGCCAGCAGCACCGGGACTAGCGGGGGGGAGACCCAGTACTTC.

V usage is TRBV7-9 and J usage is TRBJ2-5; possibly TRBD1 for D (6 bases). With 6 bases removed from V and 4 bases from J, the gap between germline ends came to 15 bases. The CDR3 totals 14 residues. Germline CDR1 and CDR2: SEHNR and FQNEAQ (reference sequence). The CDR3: CASREQGRGETQYF. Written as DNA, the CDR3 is TGTGCCAGCAGGGAACAGGGACGCGGAGAGACCCAGTACTTC.

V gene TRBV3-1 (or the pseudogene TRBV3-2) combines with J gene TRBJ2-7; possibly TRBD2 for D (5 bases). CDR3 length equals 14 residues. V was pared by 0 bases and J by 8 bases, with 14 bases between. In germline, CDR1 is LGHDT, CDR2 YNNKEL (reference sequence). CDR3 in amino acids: CASSQESGGAKQYF. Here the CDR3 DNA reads TGTGCCAGCAGCCAAGAGAGCGGTGGAGCGAAGCAGTACTTC.

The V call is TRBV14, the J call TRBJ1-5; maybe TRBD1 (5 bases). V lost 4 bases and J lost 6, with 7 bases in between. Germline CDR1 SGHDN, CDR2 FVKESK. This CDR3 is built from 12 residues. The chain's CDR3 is CASSLGGQPQHF. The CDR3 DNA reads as TGTGCCAGCAGCCTCGGGGGTCAGCCCCAGCATTTT. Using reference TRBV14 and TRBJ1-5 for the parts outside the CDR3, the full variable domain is EAGVTQFPSHSVIEKGQTVTLRCDPISGHDNLYWYRRVMGKEIKFLLHFVKESKQDESGMPNNRFLAERTGGTYSTLKVQPAELEDSGVYFCASSLGGQPQHFGDGTRLSIL.

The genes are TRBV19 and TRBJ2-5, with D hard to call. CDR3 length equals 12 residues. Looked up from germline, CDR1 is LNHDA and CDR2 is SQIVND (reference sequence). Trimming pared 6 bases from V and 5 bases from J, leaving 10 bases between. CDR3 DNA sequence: TGTGCCAGTAGCCTAGATAGGGAGACCCAGTACTTC. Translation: CASSLDRETQYF.

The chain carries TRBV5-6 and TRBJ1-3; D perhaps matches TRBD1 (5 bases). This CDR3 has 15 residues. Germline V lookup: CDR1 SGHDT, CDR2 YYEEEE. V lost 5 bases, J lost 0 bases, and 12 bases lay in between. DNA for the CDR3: TGTGCCAGCAGACCCGGACATGACTCTGGAAACACCATATATTTT. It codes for CASRPGHDSGNTIYF.

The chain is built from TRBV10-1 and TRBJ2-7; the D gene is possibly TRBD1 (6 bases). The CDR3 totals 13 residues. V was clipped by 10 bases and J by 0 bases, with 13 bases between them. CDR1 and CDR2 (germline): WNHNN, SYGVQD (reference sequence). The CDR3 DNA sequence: TGCGCCACCGGCCCACAGGGCTCCTACGAGCAGTACTTC. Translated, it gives CATGPQGSYEQYF.

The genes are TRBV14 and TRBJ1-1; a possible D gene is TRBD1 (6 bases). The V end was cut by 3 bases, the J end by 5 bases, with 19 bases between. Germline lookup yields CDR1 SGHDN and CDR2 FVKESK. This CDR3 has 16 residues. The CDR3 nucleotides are TGTGCCAGCAGCCACCCCCAAGCGGGGGCTGGGACTGAAGCTTTCTTT. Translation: CASSHPQAGAGTEAFF. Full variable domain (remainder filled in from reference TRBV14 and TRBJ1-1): EAGVTQFPSHSVIEKGQTVTLRCDPISGHDNLYWYRRVMGKEIKFLLHFVKESKQDESGMPNNRFLAERTGGTYSTLKVQPAELEDSGVYFCASSHPQAGAGTEAFFGQGTRLTVV.

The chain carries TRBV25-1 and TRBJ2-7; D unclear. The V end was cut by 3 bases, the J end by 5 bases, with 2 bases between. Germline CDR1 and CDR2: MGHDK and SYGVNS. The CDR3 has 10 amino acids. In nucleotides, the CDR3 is TGTGCCAGCAGTGACGACGAGCAGTACTTC. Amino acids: CASSDDEQYF.

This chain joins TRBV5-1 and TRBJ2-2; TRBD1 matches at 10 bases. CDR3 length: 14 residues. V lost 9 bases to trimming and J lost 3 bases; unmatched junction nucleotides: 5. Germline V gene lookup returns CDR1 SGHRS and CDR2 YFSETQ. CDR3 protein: CAIRGTGDTGELFF. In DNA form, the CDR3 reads TGCGCCATTCGGGGGACAGGGGACACCGGGGAGCTGTTTTTT.

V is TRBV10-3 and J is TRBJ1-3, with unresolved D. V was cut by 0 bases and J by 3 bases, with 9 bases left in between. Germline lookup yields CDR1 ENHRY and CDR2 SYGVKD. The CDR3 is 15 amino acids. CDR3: CAISESRPDGNTIYF. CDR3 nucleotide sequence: TGTGCCATCAGTGAGTCGAGGCCGGATGGAAACACCATATATTTT.

The CDR3 nucleotides are TGCGCCAGCAGCCTTCCTGGACAGGGGGGTTCGGCTTTCTTT. Translation gives CASSLPGQGGSAFF. This sequence joins TRBV5-1 and TRBJ1-1; TRBD1 matches 10 bases. The CDR3 covers 14 residues. The trim removed 4 bases at V and 11 bases at J, leaving 11 bases unmatched. Germline CDR1 reads SGHRS; CDR2 reads YFSETQ. The entire variable domain, with the rest obtained from reference TRBV5-1 and TRBJ1-1, is as follows: KAGVTQTPRYLIKTRGQQVTLSCSPISGHRSVSWYQQTPGQGLQFLFEYFSETQRNKGNFPGRFSGRQFSNSRSEMNVSTLELGDSALYLCASSLPGQGGSAFFGQGTRLTVV.

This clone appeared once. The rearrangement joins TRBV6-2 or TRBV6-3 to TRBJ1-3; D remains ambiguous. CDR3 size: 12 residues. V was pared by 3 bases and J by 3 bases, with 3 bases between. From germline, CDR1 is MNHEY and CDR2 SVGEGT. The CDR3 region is CASSYNGNTIYF. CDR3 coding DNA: TGTGCCAGCAGTTATAATGGAAACACCATATATTTT.

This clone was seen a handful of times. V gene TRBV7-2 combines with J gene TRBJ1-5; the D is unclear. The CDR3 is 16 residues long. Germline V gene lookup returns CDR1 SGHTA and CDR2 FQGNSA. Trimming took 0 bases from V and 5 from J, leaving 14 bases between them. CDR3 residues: CASSLAGLEGDQPQHF. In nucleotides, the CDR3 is TGTGCCAGCAGCTTAGCAGGGTTGGAGGGAGATCAGCCCCAGCATTTT.

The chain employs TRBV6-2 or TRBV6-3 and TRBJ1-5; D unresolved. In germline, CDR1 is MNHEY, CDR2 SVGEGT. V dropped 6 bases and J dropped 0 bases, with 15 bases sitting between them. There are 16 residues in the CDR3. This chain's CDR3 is CASRPGRPYSNQPQHF. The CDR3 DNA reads TGTGCCAGCAGACCTGGGAGGCCTTATAGCAATCAGCCCCAGCATTTT.